This T cell receptor beta chain was observed in a study of T cells in Graves' hyperthyroidism and ophthalmopathy. CDR1 and CDR2 from the germline V gene are MGHRA and YSYEKL. CDR3 length: 16 residues. Trimming removed 0 bases at V and 7 bases at J, with 17 bases between. The TCR beta CDR3 regions underwent amplification using RNA transcripts as the source. The HTBI set primed first-round TCR CDR3 RT-PCR. TCRdb re-analysed the multiplex PCR reads in MiXCR, keeping a single row per CDR3 protein. The sample holds 500,000 to 650,000 distinct CDR3 sequences, about 20% seen once. The source material was blood. The chain combines TRBV4-1 with TRBJ2-3; TRBD2 might be the D (6 bases). This TCR derives from a man aged 40-55 years with Graves' ophthalmopathy. The CDR3 here is CASSQDLSGLKYTQYF. The CDR3 nucleotides read TGCGCCAGCAGCCAAGATTTGAGCGGGCTTAAGTATACGCAGTATTTT.